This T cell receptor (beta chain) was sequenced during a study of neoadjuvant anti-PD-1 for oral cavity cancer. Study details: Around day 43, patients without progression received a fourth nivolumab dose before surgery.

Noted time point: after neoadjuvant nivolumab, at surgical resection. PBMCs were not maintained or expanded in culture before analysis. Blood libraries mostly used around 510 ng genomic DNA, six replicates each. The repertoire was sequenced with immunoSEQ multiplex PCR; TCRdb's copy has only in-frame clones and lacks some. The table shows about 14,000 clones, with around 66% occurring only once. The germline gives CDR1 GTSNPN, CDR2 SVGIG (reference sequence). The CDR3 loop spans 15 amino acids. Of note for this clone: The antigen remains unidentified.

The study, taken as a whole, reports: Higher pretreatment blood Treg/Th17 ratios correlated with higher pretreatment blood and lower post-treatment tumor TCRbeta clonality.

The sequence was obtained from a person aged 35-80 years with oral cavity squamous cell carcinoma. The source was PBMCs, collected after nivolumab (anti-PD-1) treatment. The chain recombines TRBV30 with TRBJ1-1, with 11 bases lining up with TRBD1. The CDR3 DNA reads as TGTGCTGGAAAACCCGGGACAGGGGGATGGACTGAAGCTTTCTTT. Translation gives CAGKPGTGGWTEAFF.